The clone carrying this TCR beta chain was counted a few times. Its antigen is as yet unknown. V was trimmed by 2 bases and J by 0 bases, leaving 14 bases between them. The CDR3 is 16 residues long. Germline CDR1 reads SGHTA; CDR2 reads FQGNSA. The data belong to a study of identical twins. Study results and limitations: Beta out-of-frame sequences showed weaker excess twin sharing.

Healthy Caucasians supplied all donations. TCRdb independently ran MiXCR on the 5' RACE reads; one entry per CDR3 protein. The table lists approximately 1.8 million distinct CDR3 sequences, roughly 35% of them singletons. Sequenced input: cord blood. The chain couples TRBV7-2 to TRBJ2-7, with D unresolved. This clonotype was obtained from a newborn girl in good health. CDR3 in amino acids: CASSLWGSSSSYEQYF. CDR3 DNA sequence: TGTGCCAGCAGCTTATGGGGTTCTAGTAGCTCCTACGAGCAGTACTTC. Variable domain in full (rest from reference TRBV7-2 and TRBJ2-7): GAGVSQSPSNKVTEKGKDVELRCDPISGHTALYWYRQSLGQGLEFLIYFQGNSAPDKSGLPSDRFSAERTGGSVSTLTIQRTQQEDSAVYLCASSLWGSSSSYEQYFGPGTRLTVT.